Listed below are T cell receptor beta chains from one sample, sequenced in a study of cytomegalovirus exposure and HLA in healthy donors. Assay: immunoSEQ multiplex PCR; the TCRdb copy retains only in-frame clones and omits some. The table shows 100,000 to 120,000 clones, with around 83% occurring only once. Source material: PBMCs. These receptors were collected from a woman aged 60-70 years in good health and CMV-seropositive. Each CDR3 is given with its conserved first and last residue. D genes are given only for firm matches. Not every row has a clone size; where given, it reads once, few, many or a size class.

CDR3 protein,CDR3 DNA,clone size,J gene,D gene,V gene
CASTGDSEETQYF,TGTGCCAGCACCGGGGACAGCGAAGAGACCCAGTACTTC,NA,TRBJ2-5,TRBD1,TRBV2
CAISDTGGETQYF,TGTGCCATCAGTGACACAGGGGGGGAGACCCAGTACTTC,NA,TRBJ2-5,TRBD1,TRBV10-3
CASSLAGRGNTEAFF,TGTGCCAGCAGCTTGGCGGGGAGAGGGAACACTGAAGCTTTCTTT,few,TRBJ1-1,NA,TRBV5-4
CASSRTGSGNVEQYF,TGTGCCAGCAGTCGTACAGGGAGCGGCAACGTGGAGCAGTACTTC,NA,TRBJ2-7,NA,TRBV28
CASRAPLTDTQYF,TGTGCCAGCAGAGCCCCCCTCACAGATACGCAGTATTTT,once,TRBJ2-3,NA,TRBV25-1
CASSLPTDQPQHF,TGTGCCAGCAGTCTTCCCACGGATCAGCCCCAGCATTTT,NA,TRBJ1-5,NA,TRBV28
CASGTGWGGYTF,TGTGCCAGCGGGACAGGGTGGGGTGGCTACACCTTC,NA,TRBJ1-2,TRBD1,TRBV27
CASSQGENTEAFF,TGTGCCAGCTCACAAGGGGAGAACACTGAAGCTTTCTTT,NA,TRBJ1-1,NA,TRBV18
CSSSSLHTSGLTDTQYF,TGTTCCAGCAGCTCCCTTCATACTAGCGGCCTCACAGATACGCAGTATTTT,NA,TRBJ2-3,TRBD2,TRBV7-9
CASSRGSGNQPQHF,TGTGCCAGCAGCCGGGGGAGTGGCAATCAGCCCCAGCATTTT,NA,TRBJ1-5,NA,TRBV2
CASSPGTSGSYEQYF,TGTGCCAGTAGTCCCGGGACTAGCGGTTCCTACGAGCAGTACTTC,few,TRBJ2-7,TRBD2,TRBV19
CASSSETYSTKAFF,TGTGCCAGCAGTTCCGAGACATACTCCACGAAAGCTTTCTTT,few,TRBJ1-1,NA,TRBV6-5
CASSFLAGGPHEQFF,TGTGCCAGCAGCTTCCTAGCGGGAGGGCCCCATGAGCAGTTCTTC,NA,TRBJ2-1,TRBD2,TRBV7-9
CASSMRGRTNTGELFF,TGTGCCAGTAGTATGCGTGGGAGGACGAACACCGGGGAGCTGTTTTTT,few,TRBJ2-2,NA,TRBV19
CASSEGQAAGKLFF,TGCGCCAGCAGTGAGGGACAGGCAGCAGGAAAACTGTTTTTT,NA,TRBJ1-4,TRBD1,TRBV10-1
CASSSLAGGDNEQFF,TGCGCCAGCAGCTCACTAGCGGGAGGGGACAATGAGCAGTTCTTC,NA,TRBJ2-1,TRBD2,TRBV5-1
CSVEVSTGGGGEQFF,TGCAGCGTTGAGGTATCGACAGGGGGCGGGGGTGAGCAGTTCTTC,NA,TRBJ2-1,TRBD1,TRBV29-1
CASSLGAGFSGNTIYF,TGCGCCAGCAGCTTGGGGGCAGGGTTCTCTGGAAACACCATATATTTT,NA,TRBJ1-3,NA,TRBV5-1
CSSSEQNTEAFF,TGTTCCAGCAGCGAACAGAACACTGAAGCTTTCTTT,few,TRBJ1-1,NA,TRBV7-9
CASKKNPRGYLSTGELFF,TGTGCCAGTAAGAAGAACCCCAGGGGTTATCTTAGCACCGGGGAGCTGTTTTTT,NA,TRBJ2-2,NA,TRBV19
CASSLARQGSYEQYF,TGTGCCAGCAGCTTAGCGCGACAGGGGTCCTACGAGCAGTACTTC,NA,TRBJ2-7,TRBD1,TRBV7-2
CSSSLEPDYGYTF,TGTTCCAGCAGCTTAGAGCCCGATTATGGCTACACCTTC,NA,TRBJ1-2,NA,TRBV7-9
CASSLPRATNEKLFF,TGTGCCAGCAGCCTCCCCCGGGCAACTAATGAAAAACTGTTTTTT,NA,TRBJ1-4,NA,TRBV6-1
CSATRMETQYF,TGCAGTGCTACCAGAATGGAGACCCAGTACTTC,NA,TRBJ2-5,NA,TRBV20-1
CASNTGGYQPQHF,TGTGCCAGCAACACAGGGGGCTATCAGCCCCAGCATTTT,few,TRBJ1-5,TRBD1,TRBV6-6
CASSQGTLSVNTEAFF,TGTGCCAGCAGCCAAGGTACGCTGAGCGTGAACACTGAAGCTTTCTTT,NA,TRBJ1-1,NA,TRBV4-2
CAGSPVGANQETQYF,TGTGCCGGGTCCCCCGTTGGGGCAAACCAAGAGACCCAGTACTTC,few,TRBJ2-5,NA,TRBV11-2
CAWSVAGPYEQYF,TGTGCCTGGAGTGTTGCGGGCCCTTACGAGCAGTACTTC,NA,TRBJ2-7,NA,TRBV30
CASSQETSGDTGNTIYF,TGCGCCAGCAGCCAAGAAACGTCAGGCGACACTGGAAACACCATATATTTT,NA,TRBJ1-3,NA,TRBV4-1
CASSMRGPTYEQYF,TGTGCCAGTAGTATGCGGGGGCCGACCTACGAGCAGTACTTC,NA,TRBJ2-7,NA,TRBV19
CAWRAWDRENEKLFF,TGTGCCTGGAGAGCATGGGACAGGGAGAATGAAAAACTGTTTTTT,NA,TRBJ1-4,TRBD1,TRBV30
CASSVDQGCF,TGTGCCAGCAGCGTAGATCAGGGGTGCTTC,NA,TRBJ2-7,NA,TRBV9
CASSPVGRETSDTQYF,TGTGCCAGCAGCCCCGTTGGGCGGGAGACATCAGATACGCAGTATTTT,once,TRBJ2-3,TRBD2,TRBV9
CASSTTGGAEAFF,TGTGCCAGCAGCACAACAGGGGGGGCTGAAGCTTTCTTT,NA,TRBJ1-1,TRBD1,TRBV7-9
CASSVLAGGPYEQFF,TGTGCCAGCAGCGTGCTAGCGGGAGGGCCCTATGAGCAGTTCTTC,NA,TRBJ2-1,TRBD2,TRBV2
CASSRDRGSRDTQYF,TGTGCCAGCAGCAGGGACAGGGGGTCTCGAGATACGCAGTATTTT,few,TRBJ2-3,TRBD1,TRBV2
CAISPDRLANTEAFF,TGTGCCATCAGTCCGGACAGGCTAGCAAACACTGAAGCTTTCTTT,NA,TRBJ1-1,TRBD1,TRBV10-3
CASSLVGGSRQETQYF,TGTGCCAGCAGCTTAGTGGGCGGGAGTAGACAAGAGACCCAGTACTTC,NA,TRBJ2-5,TRBD2,TRBV7-3
CASSQTGSNQPQHF,TGTGCCAGCAGCCAGACAGGGAGCAATCAGCCCCAGCATTTT,NA,TRBJ1-5,TRBD1,TRBV2
CASSPGQPYEQYF,TGTGCCAGCTCACCGGGACAGCCCTACGAGCAGTACTTC,NA,TRBJ2-7,TRBD1,TRBV18